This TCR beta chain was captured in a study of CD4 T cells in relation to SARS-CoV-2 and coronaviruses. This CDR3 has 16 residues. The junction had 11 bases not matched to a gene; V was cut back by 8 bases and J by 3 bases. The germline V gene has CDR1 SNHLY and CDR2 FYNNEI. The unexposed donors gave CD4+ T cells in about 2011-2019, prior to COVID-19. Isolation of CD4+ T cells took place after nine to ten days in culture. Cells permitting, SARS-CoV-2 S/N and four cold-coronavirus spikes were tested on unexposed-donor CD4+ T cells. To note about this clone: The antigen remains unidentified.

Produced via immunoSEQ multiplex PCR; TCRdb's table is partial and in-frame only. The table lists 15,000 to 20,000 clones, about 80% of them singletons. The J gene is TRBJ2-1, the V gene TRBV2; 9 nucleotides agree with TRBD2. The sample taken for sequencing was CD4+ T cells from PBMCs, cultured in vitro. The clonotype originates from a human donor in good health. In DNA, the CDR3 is TGTGCCAGCCAACTTATAGCGGGAGCCAGCTACAATGAGCAGTTCTTC. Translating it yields CASQLIAGASYNEQFF. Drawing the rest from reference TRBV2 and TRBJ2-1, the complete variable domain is EPEVTQTPSHQVTQMGQEVILRCVPISNHLYFYWYRQILGQKVEFLVSFYNNEISEKSEIFDDQFSVERPDGSNFTLKIRSTKLEDSAMYFCASQLIAGASYNEQFFGPGTRLTVL.